Listed here are 29 T cell receptor beta chains from one sample, sequenced in a study of cytomegalovirus exposure and HLA in healthy donors. Using immunoSEQ multiplex PCR, the repertoire was profiled, and TCRdb retains in-frame clones only, with some absent. The table lists about 170,000 clones, 86% of them singletons. Sequencing was done on a sample of PBMCs. Source of these receptors: a man younger than 35 in good health and CMV-seropositive.

The chain has TRBV7-9 and TRBJ1-2; 9 positions match TRBD1. Per germline, CDR1 SEHNR and CDR2 FQNEAQ (reference sequence). CDR3 length equals 17 residues. J gave up 6 bases and V 6 bases, and 17 bases lay outside the gene matches. CDR3 bases: TGTGCCAGCAGTTTACGCGCCGGGACAGGGATTTCGGATGGCTACACCTTC. This encodes CASSLRAGTGISDGYTF. The full variable domain, in which reference TRBV7-9 and TRBJ1-2 provide the parts outside the CDR3, is DTGVSQNPRHKITKRGQNVTFRCDPISEHNRLYWYRQTLGQGPEFLTYFQNEAQLEKSRLLSDRFSAERPKGSFSTLEIQRTEQGDSAMYLCASSLRAGTGISDGYTFGSGTRLTVV.

The chain has TRBV15 and TRBJ1-1, with a possible D match to TRBD1 (6 bases). V was cut by 6 bases and J by 6 bases, with 14 bases left in between. CDR1 is LNHNV, CDR2 YYDKDF, per germline (reference sequence). The CDR3 totals 13 residues. DNA of the CDR3: TGTGCCACCAGGGGGGCACAACAGCCTGAAGCTTTCTTT. It specifies CATRGAQQPEAFF.

The V and J genes are TRBV29-1 and TRBJ1-4; D is undetermined. CDR1 is SQVTM, CDR2 ANQGSEA, per germline. The CDR3 contains 12 residues. The V end was cut by 7 bases, the J end by 2 bases, with 8 bases between. CDR3 bases: TGCAGCGGTCTTTCCACTAATGAAAAACTGTTTTTT. This gives the protein CSGLSTNEKLFF.

The chain uses TRBV2 and TRBJ2-3, with 12 bases fitting TRBD2. This CDR3 is 16 amino acids long. Germline V lookup: CDR1 SNHLY, CDR2 FYNNEI. V lost 6 bases to trimming and J lost 6 bases; unmatched junction nucleotides: 10. This CDR3 is CASRPGLAGPRDTQYF. CDR3 DNA sequence: TGTGCCAGCAGACCAGGACTAGCGGGGCCGCGGGATACGCAGTATTTT.

V gene TRBV7-9 combines with J gene TRBJ1-4; tentatively, D is TRBD1 (5 bases). The CDR3 spans 14 residues. Germline-derived CDR1 and CDR2 are SEHNR and FQNEAQ (reference sequence). V lost 5 bases to trimming and J lost 5 bases, with 12 bases between them. The CDR3 loop is CASSPDSRNEKLFF. CDR3 bases: TGTGCCAGCAGCCCAGACAGTAGGAATGAAAAACTGTTTTTT. Using reference TRBV7-9 and TRBJ1-4 for the parts outside the CDR3, the full variable domain is DTGVSQNPRHKITKRGQNVTFRCDPISEHNRLYWYRQTLGQGPEFLTYFQNEAQLEKSRLLSDRFSAERPKGSFSTLEIQRTEQGDSAMYLCASSPDSRNEKLFFGSGTQLSVL.

The chain is built from TRBV30 and TRBJ2-1, with 8 bases lining up with TRBD2. The length of the CDR3 is 13 residues. The V gene end was trimmed by 8 bases and the J gene end by 0 bases; junction bases not matched to a gene: 3. From germline, CDR1 is GTSNPN and CDR2 SVGIG (reference sequence). CDR3 DNA: TGTGCCGGAAGCGGGGGCTCCTACAATGAGCAGTTCTTC. Its translation: CAGSGGSYNEQFF.

The chain joins TRBV4-3 to TRBJ2-7; 10 nucleotides line up with TRBD1. The trim removed 1 base at V and 4 bases at J, leaving 10 bases unmatched. The CDR3 runs to 17 residues. The germline V gene encodes CDR1 LGHNA and CDR2 YSLEER. The CDR3 nucleotides read TGCGCCAGCAGCCAAGCCTTCTGGACAGGGGGTCAATACGAGCAGTACTTC. This codes for CASSQAFWTGGQYEQYF.

This sequence joins TRBV25-1 and TRBJ1-6; D is possibly TRBD1 (6 bases). The germline CDR1 and CDR2 sequences are MGHDK and SYGVNS. Deletions cut 7 bases from V and 10 bases from J, with 11 bases between. The CDR3 has 12 residues. CDR3 residues: CASKTTGSPLHF. DNA for the CDR3: TGTGCCAGCAAAACAACAGGGTCACCCCTCCACTTT.

This clone was seen a few times. The CDR3 DNA follows: TGTGCCAGCACCACGACAGGGGTGGAAGCTTTCTTT. It specifies CASTTTGVEAFF. The rearrangement joins TRBV6-1 to TRBJ1-1; 8 bases are a match to TRBD1. Germline-derived CDR1 and CDR2 are MNHNS and SASEGT. V trimming: 7 bases; J trimming: 8 bases; junction bases outside the gene matches: 6. The CDR3 loop spans 12 amino acids.

J is TRBJ2-5 and V is TRBV28; 8 nucleotides match TRBD2. Germline CDR1 is MDHEN and CDR2 is SYDVKM. This CDR3 has 16 amino acids. V lost 2 bases and J lost 7; bases outside the gene matches: 12. CDR3 amino acids: CASSLRTSPTVGTQYF. CDR3 coding DNA: TGTGCCAGCAGTTTAAGGACTAGCCCCACCGTCGGGACCCAGTACTTC. The whole variable domain, filled in from reference TRBV28 and TRBJ2-5, reads DVKVTQSSRYLVKRTGEKVFLECVQDMDHENMFWYRQDPGLGLRLIYFSYDVKMKEKGDIPEGYSVSREKKERFSLILESASTNQTSMYLCASSLRTSPTVGTQYFGPGTRLLVL.

V usage is TRBV2 and J usage is TRBJ2-7; the D gene is possibly TRBD1 (6 bases). The CDR3 is made up of 15 amino acids. Germline-derived CDR1 and CDR2 are SNHLY and FYNNEI. V lost 6 bases to trimming and J lost 5 bases, with 20 bases between them. The CDR3: CASSPAQTGNDEQYF. The CDR3, as DNA: TGTGCCAGCAGCCCCGCCCAGACAGGAAACGACGAGCAGTACTTC.

This clone was counted once. V is TRBV12-1 and J is TRBJ2-1; the D call TRBD2 from the table was never checked on the DNA. TRBV12-1 constitutes a pseudogene. This CDR3 has 11 amino acids. For the CDR3, the DNA is TGTGCCAGCAGCTTCTATGATGAGCAGTTCTTC. It is translated as CASSFYDEQFF.

The gene calls are TRBV7-2 and TRBJ2-1; the match to TRBD2 covers 9 bases. Trimming removed 2 bases from V and 4 bases from J; junction bases left unmatched: 3. CDR3 length: 15 amino acids. Germline lookup yields CDR1 SGHTA and CDR2 FQGNSA. The CDR3 DNA is TGTGCCAGCAGCTTATTGGGACTAGCATACAATGAGCAGTTCTTC. Residues: CASSLLGLAYNEQFF.

The CDR3 region is CASGILGTGRTGELFF. The DNA of the CDR3 is TGTGCCAGCGGGATCCTCGGGACAGGGCGGACCGGGGAGCTGTTTTTT. The V and J genes are TRBV27 and TRBJ2-2, with TRBD1 identical over 9 bases. V gave up 8 bases and J gave up 5 bases; unmatched junction bases: 12. This CDR3 spans 16 amino acids. CDR1 and CDR2 (germline): MNHEY, SMNVEV (reference sequence).

CDR3 DNA sequence: TGTGCCAGCAGTCCACAGGGGGCCGGGTACGAGCAGTACTTC. This translates into CASSPQGAGYEQYF. The J gene is TRBJ2-7, the V gene TRBV7-2, with 9 bases fitting TRBD1. This CDR3 contains 14 residues. The junction had 7 bases not matched to a gene; V was cut back by 6 bases and J by 4 bases. Germline assignment: CDR1 SGHTA and CDR2 FQGNSA.

Only one count was recorded for this clone. This rearrangement joins TRBV7-9 to TRBJ2-1, with 7 bases that match TRBD2. The CDR3 is made up of 14 amino acids. V dropped 0 bases and J dropped 6; count of bases not matched to a gene: 2. In germline, CDR1 is SEHNR, CDR2 FQNEAQ (reference sequence). The CDR3 loop reads CASSLAGGTNEQFF. DNA for the CDR3: TGTGCCAGCAGCTTAGCGGGGGGGACCAATGAGCAGTTCTTC. The full variable domain, its missing parts supplied by reference TRBV7-9 and TRBJ2-1, is DTGVSQNPRHKITKRGQNVTFRCDPISEHNRLYWYRQTLGQGPEFLTYFQNEAQLEKSRLLSDRFSAERPKGSFSTLEIQRTEQGDSAMYLCASSLAGGTNEQFFGPGTRLTVL.

The gene calls are TRBV7-2 and TRBJ2-1, with a weak D call TRBD1 (5 bases). V lost 5 bases, J lost 4 bases, and 9 bases lay in between. In germline, CDR1 is SGHTA, CDR2 FQGNSA. The CDR3 totals 13 residues. This CDR3 reads CASSRNRYNEQFF. CDR3 coding DNA: TGTGCCAGCAGCAGGAACAGGTACAATGAGCAGTTCTTC.

The chain uses TRBV4-3 and TRBJ1-2, with D maybe TRBD1 (5 bases). The V gene's germline CDR1 is LGHNA and CDR2 YSLEER. The CDR3 is 15 amino acids. V was shortened by 6 bases and J by 2 bases, with 16 bases between the two germline ends. CDR3 residues: CASRLSMTENYGYTF. CDR3 coding DNA: TGCGCCAGCAGGTTAAGTATGACAGAAAACTATGGCTACACCTTC.

The CDR3 bases are TGTGCCAGCAGCTTTCGCCAAGACCCAGGGGACGGCTACACCTTC. Its translation: CASSFRQDPGDGYTF. The J gene is TRBJ1-2, the V gene TRBV7-2, with D maybe TRBD1 (6 bases). In germline, CDR1 is SGHTA, CDR2 FQGNSA. The V gene lost 3 bases and the J gene lost 8 bases, with 19 bases spanning the gap. The CDR3 runs 15 residues.

The chain couples TRBV5-1 to TRBJ1-4; the match to TRBD1 covers 9 bases. In germline, CDR1 is SGHRS, CDR2 YFSETQ. With V trimmed by 6 bases and J by 8 bases, 11 bases remained unmatched. The CDR3 sequence is 15 residues long. In DNA form, the CDR3 reads TGCGCCAGCACCGTCGGGGGACAGGGAGGAGAAAAACTGTTTTTT. It yields the protein CASTVGGQGGEKLFF.

The chain links TRBV13 to TRBJ1-1; 9 nucleotides line up with TRBD1. J gave up 0 bases and V 4 bases, and 6 bases lay outside the gene matches. Looked up from germline, CDR1 is PRHDT and CDR2 is FYEKMQ (reference sequence). The CDR3 spans 16 residues. The CDR3 protein is CASSSRDRAMNTEAFF. In DNA, the CDR3 is TGTGCCAGCAGCTCTCGGGACAGGGCTATGAACACTGAAGCTTTCTTT.

This sequence joins TRBV7-9 and TRBJ2-7; TRBD2 agrees at 10 bases. This CDR3 has 14 amino acids. CDR1 and CDR2 from the germline V gene are SEHNR and FQNEAQ (reference sequence). Trimming removed 5 bases from V and 7 bases from J; junction bases left unmatched: 8. CDR3 bases: TGTGCCAGCAGCCGAGCGGGAGGGCCAAAGGAGCAGTACTTC. This encodes CASSRAGGPKEQYF.

The rearrangement uses TRBV4-1 and TRBJ2-1; 8 bases map to TRBD2. The CDR3 totals 13 residues. CDR1 is MGHRA, CDR2 YSYEKL, per germline. V lost 4 bases to trimming and J lost 12 bases; unmatched junction nucleotides: 8. This CDR3 is CASSPGAGGAQFF. CDR3 sequence (DNA): TGCGCCAGCAGCCCGGGGGCGGGGGGAGCGCAGTTCTTC.

The chain employs TRBV7-6 and TRBJ1-2; maybe TRBD1 (6 bases). Germline loops: CDR1 SGHVS, CDR2 FNYEAQ. The CDR3 contains 11 residues. Trimming stripped 1 base from V and 10 bases from J, with 7 bases between. CDR3 DNA sequence: TGTGCCAGCAGCTTAGGACAGGCCTACACCTTC. Translation: CASSLGQAYTF.

V and J are TRBV28 and TRBJ2-2; a weak D match, TRBD2 (6 bases). CDR1 is MDHEN, CDR2 SYDVKM, per germline. CDR3 size: 17 residues. The V gene lost 6 bases and the J gene lost 5 bases, with 22 bases spanning the gap. The CDR3 nucleotides read TGTGCCAGCAGCCCATTCGGGGGTCAGAGAGGGACCGGGGAGCTGTTTTTT. This translates into CASSPFGGQRGTGELFF.

The rearrangement uses TRBV30 and TRBJ2-1; D possibly corresponds to TRBD1 (5 bases). CDR3 length: 13 residues. The V gene lost 8 bases and the J gene lost 4 bases, with 15 bases spanning the gap. Germline loops: CDR1 GTSNPN, CDR2 SVGIG (reference sequence). CDR3 in DNA: TGTGCCCAACATAATCGACAGTACAATGAGCAGTTCTTC. This translates into CAQHNRQYNEQFF.

The V gene is TRBV15, the J gene TRBJ2-1; 8 bases fit TRBD2. With V trimmed by 7 bases and J by 1 base, 3 bases remained unmatched. The CDR3 consists of 14 residues. CDR1 and CDR2 (germline): LNHNV, YYDKDF (reference sequence). The CDR3 region is CATNTGGSYNEQFF. DNA for the CDR3: TGTGCCACCAATACGGGGGGGTCCTACAATGAGCAGTTCTTC.

This rearrangement joins TRBV29-1 to TRBJ1-1, with TRBD1 matching over 7 bases. Germline loops: CDR1 SQVTM, CDR2 ANQGSEA. This CDR3 contains 16 residues. J lost 4 bases, V lost 6 bases, and 17 bases had no gene match. CDR3 in amino acids: CSVRDLTGWKSTEAFF. The CDR3 bases are TGCAGCGTCCGGGATTTGACAGGGTGGAAGAGCACTGAAGCTTTCTTT.

This chain connects TRBV5-1 to TRBJ1-4; the match to TRBD1 covers 10 bases. CDR1 is SGHRS, CDR2 YFSETQ, per germline. The junction had 4 bases not matched to a gene; V was cut back by 3 bases and J by 8 bases. The CDR3 totals 14 residues. CDR3 sequence: CASSSTGGGEKLFF. CDR3 coding DNA: TGCGCCAGCAGCTCGACAGGGGGCGGCGAAAAACTGTTTTTT.